This TCR beta chain comes out of a study of memory CD4+ T cells and cytomegalovirus serostatus. On the study more broadly: Of the healthy Belgian adults, several were CMV seropositive and 20 to 30 seronegative.

Single viable CD3+CD4+CD8-CD45RO+ cells were sorted as the memory CD4+ T cells. CDR1 is MNHEY, CDR2 SVGAGI, per germline. CDR3 size: 15 residues. V was cut by 5 bases and J by 1 base, with 11 bases left in between. Using immunoSEQ multiplex PCR, the repertoire was profiled, and TCRdb retains in-frame clones only, with some absent. The sample consists of around 76,000 clones, under 80% of them appearing once. The gene calls are TRBV6-5 and TRBJ1-4, with D perhaps matching TRBD1 (6 bases). This sequence originates from an adult in good health and CMV-seropositive. The sample was memory CD4+ T cells from blood. CDR3 nucleotides: TGTGCCAGCAGTGCTGGACAGCAAACTAATGAAAAACTGTTTTTT. Protein product: CASSAGQQTNEKLFF.